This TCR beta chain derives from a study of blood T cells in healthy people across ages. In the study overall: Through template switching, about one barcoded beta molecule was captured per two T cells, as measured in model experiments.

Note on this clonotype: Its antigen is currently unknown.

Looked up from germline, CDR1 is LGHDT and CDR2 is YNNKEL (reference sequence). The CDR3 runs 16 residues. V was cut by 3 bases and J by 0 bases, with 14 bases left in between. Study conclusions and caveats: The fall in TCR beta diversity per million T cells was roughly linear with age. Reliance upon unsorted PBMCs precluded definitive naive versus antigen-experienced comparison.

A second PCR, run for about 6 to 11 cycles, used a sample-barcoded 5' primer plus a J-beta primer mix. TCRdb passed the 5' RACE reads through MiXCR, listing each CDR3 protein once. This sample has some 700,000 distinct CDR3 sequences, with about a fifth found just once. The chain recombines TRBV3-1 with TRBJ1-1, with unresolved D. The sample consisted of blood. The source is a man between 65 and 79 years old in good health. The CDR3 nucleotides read TGTGCCAGCAGCCAGAGGCCTACTGCAATGAACACTGAAGCTTTCTTT. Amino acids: CASSQRPTAMNTEAFF.